This T cell receptor (beta chain) was captured by sequencing in a study of T cell responses to AZD1222 COVID-19 vaccine. Overall study: Combined were second doses at about 4 or about 12 weeks. Whole-study results and caveats: Dominant CD4 TCR responses targeted spike regions 160-218 and 743-854. Just a handful of people given AZD1222 tested seropositive at baseline.

With 5 bases clipped from V and 8 bases from J, the junction kept 10 bases outside the gene matches. CDR1 and CDR2 (germline): MDHEN, SYDVKM. CDR3 length: 14 amino acids. A word on this clone: What it binds is not known.

Sequencing used immunoSEQ multiplex PCR; TCRdb keeps in-frame clones, though not all of them. The sample has approximately 110,000 clones, 88% seen once; the top ten hold around 5%. This sequence joins TRBV28 and TRBJ2-3, with 7 bases matching TRBD1. Sequencing was performed on peripheral blood, taken on day 0 of AZD1222 vaccination. The source of this sequence is an adult in good health. CDR3 coding DNA: TGTGCCAGCAGTAGCTCGGGACAGTCAGGTACGCAGTATTTT. The encoded protein is CASSSSGQSGTQYF.